This T cell receptor (beta chain) stems from a study of identical twins. Trimming took 0 bases from V and 3 from J, leaving 1 base between them. This CDR3 is 12 amino acids long. In germline, CDR1 is MNHNS, CDR2 SASEGT. This clonotype has only a few counts. TCRdb recomputed calls from the 5' RACE reads with MiXCR, one row per CDR3 protein. The table lists about 260,000 distinct CDR3 sequences, around 6.6% of them singletons. The same data also contributed to another study, on yellow fever vaccine responses in identical twins.

The specimen sequenced was memory (CD45RO+) T cells sorted from blood. The chain recombines TRBV6-1 with TRBJ2-3; unclear D gene. The clonotype was recovered from a woman under 30 in good health. This chain's CDR3 is CASSEATDTQYF. The DNA for the CDR3 is TGTGCCAGCAGTGAAGCGACAGATACGCAGTATTTT.